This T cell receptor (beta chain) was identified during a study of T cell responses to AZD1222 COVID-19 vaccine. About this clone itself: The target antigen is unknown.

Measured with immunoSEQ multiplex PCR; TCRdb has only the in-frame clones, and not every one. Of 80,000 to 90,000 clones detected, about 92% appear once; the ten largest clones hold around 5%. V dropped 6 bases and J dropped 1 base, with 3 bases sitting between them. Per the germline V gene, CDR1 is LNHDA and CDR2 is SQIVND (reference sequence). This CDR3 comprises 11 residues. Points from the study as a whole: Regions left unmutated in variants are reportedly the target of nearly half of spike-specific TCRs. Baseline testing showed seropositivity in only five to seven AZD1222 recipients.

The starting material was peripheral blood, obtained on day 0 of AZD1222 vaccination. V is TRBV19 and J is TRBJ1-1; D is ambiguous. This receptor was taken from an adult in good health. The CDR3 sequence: CASSWNTEAFF. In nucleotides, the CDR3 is TGTGCCAGTAGCTGGAACACTGAAGCTTTCTTT.